This T cell receptor beta chain came from a study of shared clonotypes between healthy human individuals. General study results and limits: Sampling used blood alone; tissue repertoires probably differ. Represented diversity, genetic and exposure-history alike, was limited by few donors. Sharing of clonotypes among donors was expected to vary with sequencing depth.

Repertoires were generated with immunoSEQ multiplex PCR, while TCRdb's copy carries only in-frame clones and drops some. The data hold more than 400,000 clones, with around 85% observed a single time. This CDR3 contains 15 residues. The germline V gene has CDR1 MNHEY and CDR2 SMNVEV (reference sequence). Trimming cost V 2 bases and J 7 bases; bases outside gene matches: 6. Concerning this clone itself: Its antigen is currently unknown.

The clonotype originates from a middle-aged woman in good health. Some clones in this sample may be carry-over from other donors' samples. Sequences were obtained from PBMCs. This chain uses TRBV27 with TRBJ1-5, with TRBD1 matching 9 bases. Written as DNA, the CDR3 is TGTGCCAGCAGTTTAACTTGGACAGGGGAGCAGCCCCAGCATTTT. Amino acid sequence: CASSLTWTGEQPQHF.